Below are 10 T cell receptor beta chains sequenced from a single sample in a study of CD8 T cells in Susac syndrome. RNA in amounts of about 0.5 to 1 ug was reverse transcribed with random hexamers. In TCRdb, the immunoSEQ multiplex PCR reads were re-called with MiXCR into one record per CDR3 protein. The table has 120,000 or so distinct CDR3 sequences, around 94% seen once. The sequenced material came from CD8+ T cells from PBMCs. The source of these receptors is a human donor with Susac syndrome.

This clonotype has just a few counts. The chain recombines TRBV3-1 with TRBJ2-5; TRBD1 or TRBD2 may be the D gene (6 bases each). The germline V and J ends were trimmed by 4 bases and 1 base, with 13 bases remaining between them. The germline CDR1 and CDR2 sequences are LGHDT and YNNKEL (reference sequence). This CDR3 comprises 15 residues. The CDR3 region has the DNA TGTGCCAGCAGCCTTTTAGGGGGGTCCCAAGAGACCCAGTACTTC. Encoded protein: CASSLLGGSQETQYF.

The chain couples TRBV24-1 to TRBJ1-5; D unclear. The germline gives CDR1 KGHDR, CDR2 SFDVKD. V lost 3 bases and J 5 bases, leaving 10 bases between the germline ends. CDR3 length: 14 amino acids. The CDR3 loop is CATSDLGSDQPQHF. CDR3 in DNA: TGTGCCACCAGTGATCTCGGGTCGGATCAGCCCCAGCATTTT.

The chain links TRBV20-1 to TRBJ2-1; D is perhaps TRBD1 or TRBD2 (5 bases each). Germline values: CDR1 DFQATT, CDR2 SNEGSKA (reference sequence). The V gene lost 2 bases and the J gene lost 0 bases, with 14 bases spanning the gap. The CDR3 loop spans 16 amino acids. CDR3 amino acids: CSARPRDRHSYNEQFF. The CDR3 DNA reads as TGCAGTGCTAGACCCCGGGACCGACACTCCTACAATGAGCAGTTCTTC.

The V gene is TRBV6-4, the J gene TRBJ2-3; no clear D gene. V was trimmed by 0 bases and J by 0 bases, leaving 10 bases between them. Looked up from germline, CDR1 is MRHNA and CDR2 is SNTAGT. The CDR3 extends over 16 amino acids. The CDR3 DNA is TGTGCCAGCAGTGACTCGTCCGGTTCTAGCACAGATACGCAGTATTTT. It codes for CASSDSSGSSTDTQYF.

This rearrangement joins TRBV27 to TRBJ2-2; no firm D call. CDR3 length: 13 amino acids. In germline, CDR1 is MNHEY, CDR2 SMNVEV (reference sequence). V dropped 7 bases and J dropped 0 bases, with 6 bases sitting between them. The CDR3 region is CASIRSNTGELFF. The CDR3, as DNA: TGTGCCAGCATCCGGTCGAACACCGGGGAGCTGTTTTTT.

The CDR3 DNA sequence: TGTGCCAGCAGTGACTCGACAGCACCCGGGGAGCTGTTTTTT. Amino acids: CASSDSTAPGELFF. This chain joins TRBV6-4 and TRBJ2-2, with a weak D call TRBD1 (5 bases). Looked up from germline, CDR1 is MRHNA and CDR2 is SNTAGT. The V end lost 0 bases, the J end lost 6 bases, and 8 bases lay between the germline ends. The CDR3 has 14 residues.

V usage is TRBV9 and J usage is TRBJ2-4, with 9 bases lining up with TRBD1. With 4 bases clipped from V and 1 base from J, the junction kept 6 bases outside the gene matches. CDR3 length: 16 amino acids. Per the germline V gene, CDR1 is SGDLS and CDR2 is YYNGEE. The DNA of the CDR3 is TGTGCCAGCAGCATGACAGGGGGGACGGCCAAAAACATTCAGTACTTC. It is translated as CASSMTGGTAKNIQYF.

The rearrangement joins TRBV29-1 to TRBJ2-2, with a possible D match to TRBD2 (7 bases). There are 15 residues in the CDR3. Germline CDR1 is SQVTM and CDR2 is ANQGSEA. Trimming took 6 bases from V and 0 from J, leaving 14 bases between them. In nucleotides, the CDR3 is TGCAGCGTCGAGGGGGGGGATGCGAACACCGGGGAGCTGTTTTTT. Its protein is CSVEGGDANTGELFF.

This CDR3 is CASSAASGGTDTQYF. The CDR3 DNA reads as TGTGCCAGCAGTGCGGCTAGCGGGGGTACAGATACGCAGTATTTT. The chain links TRBV6-4 to TRBJ2-3, with 10 bases aligning to TRBD2. The germline gives CDR1 MRHNA, CDR2 SNTAGT. The CDR3 is 15 residues long. With 4 bases clipped from V and 3 bases from J, the junction kept 4 bases outside the gene matches.

V is TRBV28 and J is TRBJ1-6; 9 bases agree with TRBD1. Germline V gene data show CDR1 as MDHEN and CDR2 as SYDVKM. The CDR3 sequence is 18 residues long. Trimming took 8 bases from V and 0 from J; bases not matched to a gene: 11. The CDR3 protein is CASLIGTGSSSYNSPLHF. The CDR3 DNA is TGTGCCAGCCTAATCGGGACAGGGTCTAGCTCCTATAATTCACCCCTCCACTTT. Combining the CDR3 with reference TRBV28 and TRBJ1-6 gives the whole variable domain DVKVTQSSRYLVKRTGEKVFLECVQDMDHENMFWYRQDPGLGLRLIYFSYDVKMKEKGDIPEGYSVSREKKERFSLILESASTNQTSMYLCASLIGTGSSSYNSPLHFGNGTRLTVT.